The entry below describes one TCR beta chain. What it recognizes is unknown. The sample is drawn from a study of a mutant IDH1 vaccine in newly diagnosed glioma. CDR1 is SGHTA, CDR2 FQGNSA, per germline. V shed 4 bases, J shed 5 bases, and the junction held 10 bases outside the gene matches. The CDR3 is 16 residues long. Time point specified: week 5, during vaccination. The vaccine gave 300 ug of a 20-mer mutant IDH1 peptide subcutaneously per dose. Profiling relied on immunoSEQ multiplex PCR, and the TCRdb table lists in-frame clones only, not all of them. The profile covers roughly 50,000 clones, with about three quarters appearing a single time and 1.5% to 2% taken by the ten largest.

The receptor's source is a woman between 40 and 55 years old with glioma. The rearrangement uses TRBV7-2 and TRBJ1-2, with 10 bases identical to TRBD1. The sequenced sample was PBMCs, obtained from a glioma patient whose treatment included an IDH1 peptide vaccine. Here the CDR3 DNA reads TGTGCCAGCAGCTCGCGGGACAGGGGCCGGATTTATGGCTACACCTTC. It is translated as CASSSRDRGRIYGYTF.